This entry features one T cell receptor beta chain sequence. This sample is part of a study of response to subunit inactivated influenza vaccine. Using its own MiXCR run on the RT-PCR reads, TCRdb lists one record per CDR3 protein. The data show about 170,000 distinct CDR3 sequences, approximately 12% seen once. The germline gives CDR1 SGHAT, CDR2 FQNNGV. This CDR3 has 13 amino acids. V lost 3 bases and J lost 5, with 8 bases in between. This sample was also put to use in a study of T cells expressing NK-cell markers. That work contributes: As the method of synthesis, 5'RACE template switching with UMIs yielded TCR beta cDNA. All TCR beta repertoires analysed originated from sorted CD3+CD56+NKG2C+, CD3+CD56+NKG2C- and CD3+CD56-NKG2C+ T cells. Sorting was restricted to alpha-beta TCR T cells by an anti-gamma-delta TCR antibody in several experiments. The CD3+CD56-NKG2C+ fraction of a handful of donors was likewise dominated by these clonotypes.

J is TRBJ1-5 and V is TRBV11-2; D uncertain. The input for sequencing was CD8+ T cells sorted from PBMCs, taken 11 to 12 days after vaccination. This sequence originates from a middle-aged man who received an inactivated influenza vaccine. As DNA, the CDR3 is TGTGCCAGCAGCTTGGGTGTCGATCAGCCCCAGCATTTT. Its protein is CASSLGVDQPQHF.